The TCR beta chain under discussion was sequenced for a study of OX40 agonist ivuxolimab in advanced cancers. Whole-study context: Across the patients, intravenous ivuxolimab was delivered every 2 weeks at 0.01 to 10 mg/kg. Findings and limits, study-wide: There were, on average, more expanded clones in CD8+ T cells than in CD4+. Partial responders treated at 0.1-3.0 mg/kg exhibited clonal expansion among the lowest measured.

Researchers took blood at baseline, on cycle 4 day 1, and on cycle 7 day 1. A remark on this clone: Its antigen is as yet unknown.

Profiled with immunoSEQ multiplex PCR; TCRdb holds only in-frame clones, not every one. The sample shows about 90,000 clones, approximately 91% of them seen only once. CDR1 MNHEY and CDR2 SVGAGI come from the germline V gene. This CDR3 has 15 residues. Trimming stripped 0 bases from V and 4 bases from J, with 13 bases between. This clonotype was obtained from an adult with an advanced solid tumor such as melanoma, head and neck, liver or kidney cancer. V and J are TRBV6-5 and TRBJ2-7; D perhaps matches TRBD2 (6 bases). This specimen was CD4+ or CD8+ T cells sorted from blood, taken in a trial of the OX40 agonist ivuxolimab. This CDR3 reads CASSYSGGMDYEQYF. The CDR3 bases are TGTGCCAGCAGTTACTCAGGCGGGATGGATTACGAGCAGTACTTC.